A single sample gave rise to the 26 T cell receptor beta chains below, sequenced in a study of blood T cell repertoires in COVID-19. TCRdb keeps only in-frame clones here, not all; method: immunoSEQ multiplex PCR. The table shows under 150,000 clones, with around 83% occurring only once. Sample: PBMCs or T cells enriched from blood (not recorded which). The source of these receptors is a man aged 30 to 39 who had recovered from COVID-19.

The chain employs TRBV7-2 and TRBJ2-2; perhaps TRBD2 as D (6 bases). The germline V gene has CDR1 SGHTA and CDR2 FQGNSA. V dropped 1 base and J dropped 5 bases, with 17 bases sitting between them. The CDR3 runs to 17 residues. The CDR3 reads CASSLGGVGSGTGELFF. CDR3 DNA sequence: TGTGCCAGCAGCTTAGGCGGGGTGGGTAGCGGAACCGGGGAGCTGTTTTTT.

The chain has TRBV6-5 and TRBJ2-5; 10 bases agree with TRBD1. Unmatched junction bases numbered 12, after V lost 10 bases and J lost 4 bases. This CDR3 is built from 15 residues. Germline loops: CDR1 MNHEY, CDR2 SVGAGI. The CDR3 sequence is CATSGTGVSGETQYF. CDR3 nucleotide sequence: TGTGCCACCTCCGGGACAGGGGTTTCGGGAGAGACCCAGTACTTC.

V is TRBV19 and J is TRBJ2-2, with D hard to call. CDR1 is LNHDA, CDR2 SQIVND, per germline (reference sequence). CDR3 length: 15 residues. With 3 bases removed from V and 6 bases from J, the gap between germline ends came to 14 bases. The CDR3 DNA reads TGTGCCAGTAGTATTACTAATCTGGGTGCCGGGGAGCTGTTTTTT. Translation: CASSITNLGAGELFF.

This chain uses TRBV7-2 with TRBJ1-2, with D perhaps matching TRBD1 (6 bases). The V and J ends lost 1 base and 8 bases respectively, with 17 bases between them. CDR3 length: 15 residues. Germline-derived CDR1 and CDR2 are SGHTA and FQGNSA. CDR3 nucleotides: TGTGCCAGCAGCTTAGAGGTCACAGGGATAGGCGGCTACACCTTC. Translated: CASSLEVTGIGGYTF. Drawing the rest from reference TRBV7-2 and TRBJ1-2, the complete variable domain is GAGVSQSPSNKVTEKGKDVELRCDPISGHTALYWYRQSLGQGLEFLIYFQGNSAPDKSGLPSDRFSAERTGGSVSTLTIQRTQQEDSAVYLCASSLEVTGIGGYTFGSGTRLTVV.

This sequence joins TRBV5-1 and TRBJ1-5; a possible D gene is TRBD1 (6 bases). Trimming removed 0 bases at V and 3 bases at J, with 13 bases between. Germline V gene lookup returns CDR1 SGHRS and CDR2 YFSETQ. This CDR3 is 16 amino acids long. CDR3 in amino acids: CASSLGGPGDNQPQHF. For the CDR3, the DNA is TGCGCCAGCAGCTTGGGGGGCCCAGGGGACAATCAGCCCCAGCATTTT.

The chain employs TRBV3-1 (or the pseudogene TRBV3-2) and TRBJ2-3; 8 bases are shared with TRBD2. Trimming removed 1 base from V and 4 bases from J; junction bases left unmatched: 1. Germline V gene data show CDR1 as LGHDT and CDR2 as YNNKEL (reference sequence). This CDR3 spans 14 amino acids. Here the CDR3 reads CASSQGSGADTQYF. In DNA form, the CDR3 reads TGTGCCAGCAGCCAAGGTAGCGGGGCAGATACGCAGTATTTT.

The chain links TRBV10-3 to TRBJ1-4; D gene ambiguous. Looked up from germline, CDR1 is ENHRY and CDR2 is SYGVKD. The CDR3 is made up of 16 amino acids. V lost 0 bases and J lost 6, with 14 bases in between. The CDR3 coding sequence is TGTGCCATCAGTGAGTCGTCCGGAGGCGGCGATGAAAAACTGTTTTTT. Its protein is CAISESSGGGDEKLFF.

The chain carries TRBV19 and TRBJ1-1; D ambiguous. Trimming took off 7 bases at V and 1 base at J, with 16 bases between the two ends. Germline V lookup: CDR1 LNHDA, CDR2 SQIVND (reference sequence). CDR3 length: 15 amino acids. This CDR3 is CASTGFRAGNTEAFF. CDR3 bases: TGTGCCAGTACCGGTTTTCGGGCGGGGAACACTGAAGCTTTCTTT.

The CDR3 here is CASSPQGREETQYF. DNA for the CDR3: TGTGCCAGCAGCCCGCAGGGCCGGGAAGAGACCCAGTACTTC. This rearrangement joins TRBV9 to TRBJ2-5; tentative D call: TRBD1 (5 bases). CDR1 and CDR2 from the germline V gene are SGDLS and YYNGEE. V dropped 4 bases and J dropped 3 bases, with 13 bases sitting between them. This CDR3 has 14 amino acids.

The rearrangement joins TRBV24-1 to TRBJ2-3, with D perhaps TRBD1 (6 bases). V lost 5 bases, J lost 7 bases, and 12 bases lay in between. Germline V gene data show CDR1 as KGHDR and CDR2 as SFDVKD. The CDR3 consists of 13 residues. CDR3 bases: TGTGCCACCAGTGTTCAGGGGCGACATACGCAGTATTTT. It translates to CATSVQGRHTQYF.

J is TRBJ1-1 and V is TRBV6-5, with no clear D. Germline values: CDR1 MNHEY, CDR2 SVGAGI. V lost 6 bases and J 10 bases, leaving 18 bases between the germline ends. The CDR3 extends over 13 amino acids. The CDR3 loop is CASSSGSHRRAFF. DNA of the CDR3: TGTGCCAGCAGCTCGGGGTCTCACCGACGAGCTTTCTTT.

The chain links TRBV5-1 to TRBJ2-1; 7 bases match TRBD1. Germline CDR1 SGHRS, CDR2 YFSETQ. V lost 4 bases and J lost 2; bases outside the gene matches: 9. The CDR3 sequence is 16 residues long. CDR3 DNA sequence: TGCGCCAGCAGCGCTGGTACAGGGGAGACCTACAATGAGCAGTTCTTC. Translated: CASSAGTGETYNEQFF.

The genes are TRBV3-1 (or the pseudogene TRBV3-2) and TRBJ1-1, with TRBD1 as a possible D gene (5 bases). Trimming removed 0 bases from V and 0 bases from J, with 8 bases in between. There are 15 residues in the CDR3. Germline values: CDR1 LGHDT, CDR2 YNNKEL (reference sequence). The CDR3 DNA reads as TGTGCCAGCAGCCAAGATGGGGCGGTGAACACTGAAGCTTTCTTT. This codes for CASSQDGAVNTEAFF.

This sequence joins TRBV19 and TRBJ1-4; perhaps TRBD1 as D (6 bases). V gave up 5 bases and J gave up 5 bases, with 15 bases separating them. The CDR3 runs to 15 residues. The germline CDR1 and CDR2 sequences are LNHDA and SQIVND (reference sequence). The CDR3 DNA follows: TGTGCCAGTAGTTTGGACAGCGACTCAAATGAAAAACTGTTTTTT. Translating gives CASSLDSDSNEKLFF.

The chain recombines TRBV5-5 with TRBJ1-1; no definite D call. The CDR3 totals 16 residues. Trimming pared 3 bases from V and 2 bases from J, leaving 17 bases between. Germline V gene lookup returns CDR1 SGHKS and CDR2 YYEKEE (reference sequence). The DNA of the CDR3 is TGTGCCAGCAGCTCCCGGACTGATTCTCTAAACACTGAAGCTTTCTTT. This sequence encodes CASSSRTDSLNTEAFF. The whole variable domain, remainder taken from reference TRBV5-5 and TRBJ1-1, is DAGVTQSPTHLIKTRGQQVTLRCSPISGHKSVSWYQQVLGQGPQFIFQYYEKEERGRGNFPDRFSARQFPNYSSELNVNALLLGDSALYLCASSSRTDSLNTEAFFGQGTRLTVV.

The chain joins TRBV5-1 to TRBJ1-2; D is unclear. This CDR3 comprises 13 residues. Trimming pared 1 base from V and 4 bases from J, leaving 8 bases between. In germline, CDR1 is SGHRS, CDR2 YFSETQ. The CDR3 loop is CASSLNTAYGYTF. The DNA of the CDR3 is TGCGCCAGCAGCTTGAACACAGCCTATGGCTACACCTTC.

This clone came up once. The chain links TRBV19 to TRBJ2-1; 8 positions agree with TRBD2. This CDR3 contains 15 residues. V shed 5 bases, J shed 4 bases, and the junction held 7 bases outside the gene matches. Germline V gene sequence: CDR1 LNHDA, CDR2 SQIVND (reference sequence). Here the CDR3 DNA reads TGTGCCAGTAGTCGGGGGGGCCTAGTATACAATGAGCAGTTCTTC. It translates to CASSRGGLVYNEQFF.

The V gene is TRBV23-1, the J gene TRBJ1-2; D perhaps matches TRBD1 (5 bases). TRBV23-1 is designated an ORF whose function remains uncertain. The CDR3 runs to 13 residues. V lost 2 bases, J lost 4 bases, and 8 bases lay in between. The CDR3 here is CASSQQGSYGYTF. DNA for the CDR3: TGCGCCAGCAGTCAACAGGGCTCCTATGGCTACACCTTC.

This clone has more than one count but fewer than ten. The chain has TRBV6-5 and TRBJ2-7, with 12 nucleotides matching TRBD1. Losses at the gene ends were 8 bases for V and 4 bases for J; bases not matched to a gene: 3. Germline V gene data show CDR1 as MNHEY and CDR2 as SVGAGI. The CDR3 spans 13 residues. CDR3: CASGTGGPYEQYV. The DNA for the CDR3 is TGTGCCAGCGGGACAGGGGGCCCTTACGAGCAGTACGTC.

This chain joins TRBV5-1 and TRBJ2-3, with D maybe TRBD1 (5 bases). Trimming shortened V by 2 bases and J by 2 bases, and 9 bases separated the two germline ends. Germline V gene sequence: CDR1 SGHRS, CDR2 YFSETQ. The CDR3 covers 14 residues. The CDR3 spells CASSLQETTDTQYF. CDR3 nucleotides: TGCGCCAGCAGCTTACAGGAAACCACAGATACGCAGTATTTT.

This clone was seen a few times. The V gene is TRBV30, the J gene TRBJ2-3; 11 bases are shared with TRBD2. Germline values: CDR1 GTSNPN, CDR2 SVGIG (reference sequence). Trimming took 3 bases from V and 3 from J; bases not matched to a gene: 5. This CDR3 comprises 15 residues. The CDR3 nucleotides read TGTGCCTGGAGCTGGGGGACTAGCGGAACAGATACGCAGTATTTT. It encodes CAWSWGTSGTDTQYF. Looking up the rest from reference TRBV30 and TRBJ2-3 gives the full variable domain: SQTIHQWPATLVQPVGSPLSLECTVEGTSNPNLYWYRQAAGRGLQLLFYSVGIGQISSEVPQNLSASRPQDRQFILSSKKLLLSDSGFYLCAWSWGTSGTDTQYFGPGTRLTVL.

The V call is TRBV15, the J call TRBJ2-7; possible D gene TRBD1, 6 bases. The CDR3 runs 15 residues. V was trimmed by 1 base and J by 3 bases, leaving 13 bases between them. Germline-derived CDR1 and CDR2 are LNHNV and YYDKDF (reference sequence). The CDR3 DNA sequence: TGTGCCACCAGCAGAGGGGCCGGGACAATCTACGAGCAGTACTTC. As protein: CATSRGAGTIYEQYF.

The CDR3 loop is CASSQRASGVGQPQHF. The CDR3 coding sequence is TGTGCCAGCAGCCAAAGAGCCTCAGGGGTTGGTCAGCCCCAGCATTTT. V gene TRBV3-1 (or the pseudogene TRBV3-2) combines with J gene TRBJ1-5; perhaps TRBD1 as D (6 bases). Germline values: CDR1 LGHDT, CDR2 YNNKEL (reference sequence). The CDR3 runs to 16 residues. With 2 bases removed from V and 6 bases from J, the gap between germline ends came to 17 bases.

The genes are TRBV2 and TRBJ2-5, with 7 bases lining up with TRBD2. Germline V gene data show CDR1 as SNHLY and CDR2 as FYNNEI. This CDR3 spans 11 amino acids. The J segment lost 3 bases and the V segment lost 8 bases, leaving 0 bases of the junction unmatched. CDR3 DNA sequence: TGTGCCAGCGGACTAGAAGAGACCCAGTACTTC. Residues: CASGLEETQYF.

The rearrangement joins TRBV10-1 to TRBJ2-5; D is perhaps TRBD1 (5 bases). CDR1 WNHNN and CDR2 SYGVQD come from the germline V gene (reference sequence). The length of the CDR3 is 12 residues. V lost 8 bases and J lost 5, with 12 bases in between. The DNA for the CDR3 is TGCGCCAGCTCCGCAGGGTCTGAGACCCAGTACTTC. Translated: CASSAGSETQYF.

This chain links TRBV5-1 with TRBJ1-5; tentative D call: TRBD1 (6 bases). Trimming pared 4 bases from V and 5 bases from J, leaving 10 bases between. Germline V CDR1 and CDR2: SGHRS, YFSETQ. The CDR3 has 13 residues. CDR3 residues: CASSTAGDQPQHF. CDR3 sequence (DNA): TGCGCCAGCAGCACCGCAGGGGATCAGCCCCAGCATTTT.